These T cell receptor beta chains were read from a single sample in a study of T-cell reconstitution after alpha-beta-depleted transplantation in children. TCRdb re-analysed the PCR reads in MiXCR, keeping a single row per CDR3 protein. The sample records tens of thousands of distinct CDR3 sequences, roughly a sixth being singletons. Sequenced material: PBMCs, mostly from graft donor cells, taken 180 days after TCRalphabeta/CD19-depleted stem cell transplant. The receptor source for this set is a male patient between 2 and 15 years old who had a stem cell transplant for acute lymphoblastic leukemia, so the T cells may come from the graft donor. Each CDR3 is given with its conserved first and last residue. The D gene is left open where the match is weak. Clone size is shown for a subset of rows, as once, few, many or a class of expanded clone.

j_call	d_call	clone_size	v_call	cdr3_aa	cdr3_nt
TRBJ2-3	.	.	TRBV24-1	CANSDRDGTDTQYF	TGTGCCAACAGTGATCGGGACGGCACAGATACGCAGTATTTT
TRBJ2-7	TRBD2	.	TRBV3-1	CASSQVGGAYEQYF	TGTGCCAGCAGCCAAGTGGGGGGGGCCTACGAGCAGTACTTC
TRBJ2-1	TRBD2	.	TRBV7-9	CASSALAGGYNEQFF	TGTGCCAGCAGCGCACTAGCGGGGGGGTACAATGAGCAGTTCTTC
TRBJ2-1	.	few	TRBV11-2	CASSLVGRSSYNEQFF	TGTGCCAGCAGCTTAGTCGGCCGGTCCTCCTACAATGAGCAGTTCTTC
TRBJ1-2	.	.	TRBV20-1	CCARKAGGSGTNYGYTF	TGCTGTGCTAGAAAGGCCGGCGGATCAGGGACTAACTATGGCTACACCTTC
TRBJ2-5	.	few	TRBV5-1	CASSSQGPETQYF	TGCGCCAGCAGCTCACAGGGTCCAGAGACCCAGTACTTC
TRBJ2-7	.	few	TRBV10-3	CAIRTQTPYEQYF	TGTGCCATCAGGACCCAGACACCTTACGAGCAGTACTTC
TRBJ2-7	TRBD2	few	TRBV5-1	CASSPGGRDSYEQYF	TGCGCCAGCAGCCCCGGCGGGAGGGACTCCTACGAGCAGTACTTC
TRBJ1-2	.	.	TRBV15	CATSRDPRDTSYGYTF	TGTGCCACCAGCAGGGACCCCAGGGACACATCCTATGGCTACACCTTC
TRBJ2-5	.	.	TRBV9	CASSVAGETQYF	TGTGCCAGCAGCGTAGCGGGAGAGACCCAGTACTTC
TRBJ2-1	.	.	TRBV11-2	CASSLDFSYNEQFF	TGTGCCAGCAGCTTAGATTTCAGTTACAATGAGCAGTTCTTC
TRBJ2-7	.	.	TRBV3-1	CASSSRAEQYF	TGTGCCAGCAGCTCCCGTGCGGAGCAGTACTTC
TRBJ2-2	.	few	TRBV20-1	CSAYLLTVTNTGELFF	TGCAGTGCCTACTTGTTGACAGTTACGAATACCGGGGAGCTGTTTTTT
TRBJ2-3	.	.	TRBV5-1	CASSSDRDFLGDTQYF	TGCGCCAGCAGCTCGGACCGGGACTTTTTGGGAGATACGCAGTATTTT
TRBJ1-3	.	many	TRBV9	CASTRTHSGNTIYF	TGTGCCAGCACCAGAACTCACTCTGGAAACACCATATATTTT
TRBJ2-1	.	.	TRBV5-1	CASSNNHEQFF	TGCGCCAGCAGCAACAACCATGAGCAGTTCTTC
TRBJ2-3	.	few	TRBV5-1	CASSAPGHPQYF	TGCGCCAGCAGTGCTCCGGGACACCCGCAGTATTTT
TRBJ2-7	.	few	TRBV20-1	CSARVFRQGSYEQYF	TGCAGTGCTAGAGTCTTTAGGCAGGGGTCCTACGAGCAGTACTTC
TRBJ1-5	TRBD1	once	TRBV5-1	CASSPAGQGAGQPQHF	TGCGCCAGCAGCCCGGCGGGACAGGGGGCCGGGCAGCCCCAGCATTTT
TRBJ2-5	.	few	TRBV29-1	CSLRVQEDF	TGCAGCCTACGAGTACAGGAGGACTTC
TRBJ1-1	TRBD1	few	TRBV5-1	CASSPRTGGAGTEAFF	TGCGCCAGCAGCCCCAGGACAGGGGGCGCGGGCACTGAAGCTTTCTTT
TRBJ2-5	TRBD1	.	TRBV7-8	CASRVWTGATQYF	TGTGCCAGCAGGGTTTGGACAGGGGCGACCCAGTACTTC
TRBJ1-6	.	few	TRBV6-1	CASSDIGIEFHF	TGTGCCAGCAGCGATATTGGAATTGAGTTCCACTTT
TRBJ2-5	.	.	TRBV11-1	CASSLASSRPGPRETQYF	TGTGCCAGCAGCTTAGCGAGTTCACGACCGGGCCCGCGGGAGACCCAGTACTTC
TRBJ2-7	.	few	TRBV27	CASSLSRISYEQYF	TGTGCCAGCAGTTTATCCCGGATCTCCTACGAGCAGTACTTC
TRBJ2-2	.	.	TRBV7-6	CASGVAEGELFF	TGTGCCAGCGGCGTAGCTGAGGGGGAGCTGTTTTTT
TRBJ1-5	.	few	TRBV10-3	CAISESGMDQPQHF	TGTGCCATCAGTGAGTCGGGCATGGATCAGCCCCAGCATTTT
TRBJ2-2	.	few	TRBV10-3	CAIGRGTNTGELFF	TGTGCCATCGGACGGGGGACGAACACCGGGGAGCTGTTTTTT
TRBJ1-2	.	.	TRBV12-3/TRBV12-4	CASSFGPPYGYTF	TGTGCCAGCAGTTTTGGTCCCCCATATGGCTACACCTTC
TRBJ2-7	.	.	TRBV18	CASSPSFGPPDEQYF	TGTGCCAGCTCACCCTCCTTTGGGCCCCCGGACGAGCAGTACTTC
TRBJ1-5	TRBD1	.	TRBV20-1	CSARDTTGDTVSNQPQHF	TGCAGTGCTAGAGATACTACAGGGGATACCGTTAGCAATCAGCCCCAGCATTTT
TRBJ1-1	.	.	TRBV5-5	CASSSGLGGPNTEAFF	TGTGCCAGCAGCTCGGGCCTGGGGGGCCCGAACACTGAAGCTTTCTTT
TRBJ1-5	TRBD1	.	TRBV3-1	CASSPSTGINQPQHF	TGTGCCAGCAGCCCGTCGACAGGGATCAATCAGCCCCAGCATTTT
TRBJ1-5	TRBD1	few	TRBV20-1	CSASTGVFQPQHF	TGCAGTGCTAGCACAGGGGTTTTTCAGCCCCAGCATTTT
TRBJ1-2	.	.	TRBV6-5	CASSYSRDYGYTF	TGTGCCAGCAGTTACTCGAGGGACTATGGCTACACCTTC
TRBJ2-2	.	.	TRBV4-2	CASSQGRRGNTGELFF	TGTGCCAGCAGCCAAGGAAGGCGAGGGAACACCGGGGAGCTGTTTTTT
TRBJ2-7	.	.	TRBV18	CASSPLWGQEEQYF	TGTGCCAGCTCACCGTTGTGGGGCCAGGAGGAGCAGTACTTC
TRBJ2-7	.	few	TRBV2	CASNSDGSYEQYF	TGTGCCAGCAACTCGGACGGATCCTACGAGCAGTACTTC
TRBJ1-3	.	many	TRBV4-3	CASSQMEGTGNTIYF	TGCGCCAGCAGCCAAATGGAGGGGACTGGAAACACCATATATTTT
TRBJ1-1	.	.	TRBV19	CASSTAGAVNTEAFF	TGTGCCAGTAGTACGGCAGGGGCCGTGAACACTGAAGCTTTCTTT
TRBJ2-7	TRBD2	.	TRBV27	CASSSPMGRDEQYF	TGTGCCAGCAGTTCCCCCATGGGGAGGGACGAGCAGTACTTC
TRBJ1-5	TRBD1	.	TRBV28	CASSYHRGKGNQPQHF	TGTGCCAGCAGTTACCACAGGGGGAAAGGCAATCAGCCCCAGCATTTT
TRBJ1-6	TRBD1	.	TRBV5-1	CASSRTGTAALNSPLHF	TGCGCCAGCAGCCGAACCGGGACAGCTGCACTTAATTCACCCCTCCACTTT
TRBJ1-1	.	.	TRBV6-5	CASSYSIPAGSAGYF	TGTGCCAGCAGTTACTCGATTCCGGCGGGATCCGCCGGGTACTTT
TRBJ1-2	.	few	TRBV3-1	CASSLRQARYGYTF	TGTGCCAGCAGCCTCCGACAGGCCCGCTATGGCTACACCTTC
TRBJ2-5	TRBD2	few	TRBV7-6	CASSLESSGGVTQYF	TGTGCCAGCAGCTTAGAATCTAGCGGGGGGGTGACCCAGTACTTC
TRBJ1-2	.	few	TRBV7-2	CASRPSRGNYGYTF	TGTGCCAGCAGACCATCCAGGGGAAACTATGGCTACACCTTC
TRBJ1-2	TRBD1	few	TRBV3-1	CASSPNSLAAGTGAYGYTF	TGTGCCAGCAGTCCCAATAGCCTAGCCGCCGGGACAGGAGCATATGGCTACACCTTC
TRBJ1-2	.	.	TRBV21-1	CASSPRPGQGEVNYGYTF	TGTGCCAGCAGCCCCCGACCTGGCCAGGGAGAGGTTAACTATGGCTACACCTTC
TRBJ2-3	TRBD2	few	TRBV5-1	CASSSLLAGTDTQYF	TGCGCCAGCAGCTCCCTACTAGCGGGGACAGATACGCAGTATTTT
TRBJ2-3	.	.	TRBV18	CASSLQGGPDTQYF	TGTGCCAGCTCACTCCAGGGAGGTCCAGATACGCAGTATTTT
TRBJ1-3	.	.	TRBV5-6	CASSLLGNTIYF	TGTGCCAGCAGCTTACTCGGAAACACCATATATTTT
TRBJ2-1	.	few	TRBV5-1	CASSLESQYNEQFF	TGCGCCAGCAGCTTGGAGTCACAGTACAATGAGCAGTTCTTC
TRBJ2-1	.	few	TRBV3-1	CASSQEWSLGNEQFF	TGTGCCAGCAGCCAAGAGTGGTCCTTGGGCAATGAGCAGTTCTTC
TRBJ2-1	.	.	TRBV11-2	CASSLGALTGRSYNEQFF	TGTGCCAGCAGCTTAGGGGCCCTGACAGGTCGCTCCTACAATGAGCAGTTCTTC
TRBJ2-2	TRBD2	.	TRBV7-2	CASSTPSGGASGELFF	TGTGCCAGCAGCACCCCTAGCGGGGGGGCCTCCGGGGAGCTGTTTTTT
TRBJ1-1	.	.	TRBV21-1	CASSNAERTGRTEAFF	TGTGCCAGCAGCAATGCCGAGCGGACAGGGAGGACTGAAGCTTTCTTT